This T cell receptor beta chain is from a study of post-analysis software for immune sequencing data. Study overall: The disease courses spanned relapsing-remitting, secondary progressive and progressive-relapsing forms of multiple sclerosis.

On this clonotype itself: Its antigen remains unknown.

Findings of the study overall: People with multiple sclerosis had a significantly lower normalized Chao1 diversity than controls did. Relative to controls, patients had several TRBV segments at higher frequency, with TRBV5-6, TRBV5-1 and TRBV20-1 among these.

Germline CDR1 and CDR2: SGHTA and FQGNSA. Trimming stripped 5 bases from V and 2 bases from J, with 12 bases between. The CDR3 sequence is 14 residues long. Presence of unique molecular identifiers characterized the TCR beta cDNA libraries. A population of about 0.85 to 11 million T cells gave rise to approximately 530,000 cDNA molecules. Via MiXCR, TCRdb re-called the PCR reads, giving one row per CDR3 protein. Among about 400,000 distinct CDR3 sequences listed, about a third were seen once. The chain employs TRBV7-2 and TRBJ1-1; tentative D call: TRBD1 (5 bases). This receptor was taken from a girl aged 5 to 17 with multiple sclerosis. The sequenced sample was blood. This CDR3 is CASSPPDTNTEAFF. The DNA for the CDR3 is TGTGCCAGCAGCCCCCCGGACACCAACACTGAAGCTTTCTTT.